This T cell receptor (beta chain) was captured by sequencing in a study of T cells after yellow fever vaccination. The authors made TCR cDNA by 5'RACE template switching, adding a universal primer site and UMIs. TCRdb itself ran the 5' RACE reads through MiXCR, one entry per CDR3 protein. The table records a few hundred thousand distinct CDR3 sequences, 8% to 9.5% of them present only once. This clonotype has only a few counts. Trimming stripped 4 bases from V and 1 base from J, with 25 bases between. Germline assignment: CDR1 MGHRA and CDR2 YSYEKL. This CDR3 comprises 19 residues. This specimen consisted of PBMCs, obtained about 49 days after the first yellow fever vaccination. The TCR originated in a young man who received the YFV17D yellow fever vaccine. This chain links TRBV4-1 with TRBJ2-5; perhaps D is TRBD1 or TRBD2 (7 bases each). The CDR3 nucleotides read TGCGCCAGCAGCCCGAGGGAGGGGACAGCAAATCCTATCCAAGAGACCCAGTACTTC. It is translated as CASSPREGTANPIQETQYF.